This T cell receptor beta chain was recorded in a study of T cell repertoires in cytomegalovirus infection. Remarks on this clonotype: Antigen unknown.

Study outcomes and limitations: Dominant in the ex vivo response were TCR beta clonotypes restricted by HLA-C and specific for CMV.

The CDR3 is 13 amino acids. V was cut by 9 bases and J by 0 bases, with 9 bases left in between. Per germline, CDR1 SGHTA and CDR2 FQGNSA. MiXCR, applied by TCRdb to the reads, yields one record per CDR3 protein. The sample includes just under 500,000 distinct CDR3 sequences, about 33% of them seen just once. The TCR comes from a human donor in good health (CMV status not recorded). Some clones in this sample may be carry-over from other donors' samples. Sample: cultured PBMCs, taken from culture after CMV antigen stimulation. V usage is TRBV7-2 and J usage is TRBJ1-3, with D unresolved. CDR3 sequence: CASGPVSGNTIYF. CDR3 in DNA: TGTGCCAGTGGACCCGTCTCTGGAAACACCATATATTTT. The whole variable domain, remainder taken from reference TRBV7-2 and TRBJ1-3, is GAGVSQSPSNKVTEKGKDVELRCDPISGHTALYWYRQSLGQGLEFLIYFQGNSAPDKSGLPSDRFSAERTGGSVSTLTIQRTQQEDSAVYLCASGPVSGNTIYFGEGSWLTVV.